A single sample is the source of the 7 T cell receptor beta chains below, sequenced in a study of blood T cell repertoires in COVID-19. Sequenced by immunoSEQ multiplex PCR; TCRdb stores in-frame clones only, minus some. The sample has hundreds of thousands of clones; more than 85% are singletons. The sample comprised peripheral blood. The receptors were gathered from a man aged 55-75 years with COVID-19, enrolled during active disease.

The chain links TRBV19 to TRBJ1-4; D is perhaps TRBD1 (6 bases). The CDR3 covers 18 residues. CDR1 is LNHDA and CDR2 is SQIVND in the germline V gene (reference sequence). V was pared by 3 bases and J by 1 base, with 18 bases between. DNA for the CDR3: TGTGCCAGTAGTATGAGGGAACAGGGAAGGGTAACTAATGAAAAACTGTTTTTT. This codes for CASSMREQGRVTNEKLFF.

This rearrangement joins TRBV28 to TRBJ1-4, with D unclear. Between the trimmed V and J ends, which lost 2 bases and 8 bases, there was a span of 6 bases. From germline, CDR1 is MDHEN and CDR2 SYDVKM. This CDR3 comprises 12 residues. CDR3 sequence (DNA): TGTGCCAGCAGTTTAAGGCGGGAAAAACTGTTTTTT. Translated: CASSLRREKLFF.

V and J are TRBV2 and TRBJ2-7; TRBD1 agrees at 10 bases. Losses at the gene ends were 5 bases for V and 7 bases for J; bases not matched to a gene: 8. Per the germline V gene, CDR1 is SNHLY and CDR2 is FYNNEI. This CDR3 contains 14 residues. DNA for the CDR3: TGTGCCAGCAGTTTACGACAGGGGGCGGAGGAGCAGTACTTC. Its protein is CASSLRQGAEEQYF.

The chain employs TRBV10-3 and TRBJ2-1; 11 bases align to TRBD2. V was clipped by 10 bases and J by 4 bases; unmatched bases: 12. Germline V lookup: CDR1 ENHRY, CDR2 SYGVKD. This CDR3 is built from 16 residues. The CDR3 is CATEAGSSGGYNEQFF. CDR3 nucleotide sequence: TGTGCCACCGAGGCAGGGTCTAGCGGGGGGTACAATGAGCAGTTCTTC.

This chain connects TRBV6-5 to TRBJ1-2; D may be TRBD1 (5 bases). Trimming shortened V by 2 bases and J by 4 bases, and 17 bases separated the two germline ends. The CDR3 has 16 amino acids. The germline CDR1 and CDR2 sequences are MNHEY and SVGAGI. CDR3 in amino acids: CASSYQGWFPSYGYTF. CDR3 in DNA: TGTGCCAGCAGTTACCAGGGTTGGTTCCCGTCCTATGGCTACACCTTC.

In its sample, this clone was seen a few times. V is TRBV12-3 or TRBV12-4 and J is TRBJ2-3, with D hard to call. The V gene lost 0 bases and the J gene lost 6 bases, with 7 bases spanning the gap. The CDR3 contains 13 residues. The CDR3 DNA reads as TGTGCCAGCAGTTTAGCGCGTGGTGATACGCAGTATTTT. Translating gives CASSLARGDTQYF.

V usage is TRBV25-1 and J usage is TRBJ1-5; TRBD1 matches 7 bases. The V gene's germline CDR1 is MGHDK and CDR2 SYGVNS. Germline trimming cut 8 bases from V and 4 bases from J; bases unmatched to any gene: 8. This CDR3 contains 14 residues. The CDR3 protein is CASRDSGINQPQHF. CDR3 nucleotides: TGTGCCAGCCGGGACAGCGGCATTAATCAGCCCCAGCATTTT.